This T cell receptor beta chain came from a study of spatial heterogeneity in lung cancer. Study overall: Each unique TCR and UMI combination was seen more than ten times on average in raw reads.

Every cDNA TCR molecule received its own unique molecular identifier. Via MiXCR, TCRdb re-called the 5' RACE reads, giving one row per CDR3 protein. Of fewer than 20,000 distinct CDR3 sequences listed, 9.2% are singletons. Time point defined: blood at routine non-recurrence follow-up after resection. This clonotype is termed medium-sized. The ends were cut back, 1 base at V and 2 bases at J, with 11 bases in the middle. CDR3 length: 16 residues. The receptor's source is a male donor with early-stage non-small cell lung cancer. The chain joins TRBV12-3 or TRBV12-4 to TRBJ2-2; D remains ambiguous. The material sequenced was PBMCs, taken at follow-up. The CDR3 loop is CASSLEPTVNTGELFF. CDR3 nucleotides: TGTGCCAGCAGTTTAGAGCCAACAGTAAACACCGGGGAGCTGTTTTTT.